What follows are 25 T cell receptor beta chains derived from one specimen sequenced in a study of shared clonotypes between healthy human individuals. Sequencing was performed with immunoSEQ multiplex PCR; in TCRdb, only in-frame clones are kept and a portion is missing. The table records about 510,000 clones, more than 65% of them present only once. Sequences were obtained from PBMCs. Receptors were obtained from a woman aged 40 to 50 in good health. Some clones in this sample may be carry-over from other donors' samples.

This clone occurred once. The chain employs TRBV7-3 and TRBJ2-1; D gene unclear. This CDR3 region has 13 residues. CDR1 SGHTA and CDR2 FQGTGA come from the germline V gene. V was trimmed by 5 bases and J by 5 bases, leaving 10 bases between them. CDR3 region: CASSLHRDNEQFF. The CDR3 coding sequence is TGTGCCAGCAGCCTACATCGGGACAATGAGCAGTTCTTC.

The DNA of the CDR3 is TGTGCCTGGAGCTCCGGGCTCCCCCACAATGAGCAGTTCTTC. This sequence encodes CAWSSGLPHNEQFF. This rearrangement joins TRBV30 to TRBJ2-1; no clear D gene. The germline V and J ends were trimmed by 3 bases and 5 bases, with 14 bases remaining between them. The germline CDR1 and CDR2 sequences are GTSNPN and SVGIG (reference sequence). The CDR3 is made up of 14 amino acids.

The J gene is TRBJ2-7, the V gene TRBV7-6; 10 nucleotides line up with TRBD2. V shed 5 bases, J shed 1 base, and the junction held 20 bases outside the gene matches. CDR1 and CDR2 from the germline V gene are SGHVS and FNYEAQ. CDR3 length: 20 amino acids. The CDR3 sequence: CASSITRSLAGFPFSYEQYF. CDR3 sequence (DNA): TGTGCCAGCAGCATCACCAGATCACTAGCGGGATTCCCCTTTTCCTACGAGCAGTACTTC.

This chain links TRBV2 with TRBJ2-1; 7 nucleotides align to TRBD1. Germline V lookup: CDR1 SNHLY, CDR2 FYNNEI. Trimming removed 8 bases from V and 5 bases from J; junction bases left unmatched: 12. This CDR3 has 15 residues. The CDR3 is CASQPPGQRNNEQFF. The CDR3 DNA reads TGTGCCAGCCAACCTCCGGGACAGAGAAACAATGAGCAGTTCTTC. Together with reference TRBV2 and TRBJ2-1, the CDR3 gives the full variable domain: EPEVTQTPSHQVTQMGQEVILRCVPISNHLYFYWYRQILGQKVEFLVSFYNNEISEKSEIFDDQFSVERPDGSNFTLKIRSTKLEDSAMYFCASQPPGQRNNEQFFGPGTRLTVL.

Of note for this clone: One junction end does not reproduce the germline sequence, and a read error may be involved. V is TRBV28 and J is TRBJ2-7; tentatively, D is TRBD1 (5 bases). Germline assignment: CDR1 MDHEN and CDR2 SYDVKM. This CDR3 has 12 residues. The CDR3 region has the DNA TGTGCCAGCAGTTTATTCACAGGATCACGCGAATTC. This gives the protein CASSLFTGSREF.

Many counts were recorded for this clone. This chain connects TRBV19 to TRBJ2-5; 8 bases are shared with TRBD2. Losses at the gene ends were 5 bases for V and 3 bases for J; bases not matched to a gene: 5. Germline V CDR1 and CDR2: LNHDA, SQIVND (reference sequence). The CDR3 is 14 residues long. For the CDR3, the DNA is TGTGCCAGTAGTCCCCAACTAGCGGAAGAGACCCAGTACTTC. It is translated as CASSPQLAEETQYF.

A note on this clone: Additional DNA sequences in this sample encode the identical CDR3. The chain is built from TRBV6-6 and TRBJ2-7; no clear D. The CDR3 is 12 amino acids. V was shortened by 5 bases and J by 3 bases, with 8 bases between the two germline ends. Germline V gene data show CDR1 as MNHNY and CDR2 as SVGAGI (reference sequence). CDR3 in DNA: TGTGCCAGCAGTCCCGGAGACTACGAGCAGTACTTC. This codes for CASSPGDYEQYF.

The genes are TRBV28 and TRBJ1-2; 10 bases map to TRBD1. Trimming removed 1 base from V and 4 bases from J; junction bases left unmatched: 6. The CDR3 runs 16 residues. Germline assignment: CDR1 MDHEN and CDR2 SYDVKM. CDR3 sequence: CASSLSGQGDPYGYTF. The CDR3 DNA reads TGTGCCAGCAGTTTATCCGGACAGGGGGACCCCTATGGCTACACCTTC.

This clone was counted once. V gene TRBV7-6 combines with J gene TRBJ2-3; 10 bases map to TRBD1. After removal of 5 bases from V and 13 bases from J, the junction contained 6 bases not matched to a gene. This CDR3 comprises 12 residues. Germline loops: CDR1 SGHVS, CDR2 FNYEAQ. The CDR3 DNA reads as TGTGCCAGCAGCGGACCGGGACAGGGGAAGTATTTT. As protein: CASSGPGQGKYF.

This chain connects TRBV6-9 to TRBJ1-2, with 7 bases identical to TRBD1. Looked up from germline, CDR1 is MNHGY and CDR2 is SVAAGI. The CDR3 runs to 14 residues. The trim removed 4 bases at V and 4 bases at J, leaving 6 bases unmatched. CDR3 DNA sequence: TGTGCCAGCAGTTCTATAGACAGGGCCTATGGCTACACCTTC. Protein product: CASSSIDRAYGYTF.

This clone was detected once. This chain joins TRBV7-9 and TRBJ2-1; 8 bases line up with TRBD2. The CDR3 sequence is 13 residues long. Germline V lookup: CDR1 SEHNR, CDR2 FQNEAQ (reference sequence). Losses at the gene ends were 9 bases for V and 5 bases for J; bases not matched to a gene: 6. CDR3 DNA sequence: TGTGCCAGACTAGCGGAACTCCACAATGAGCAGTTCTTC. It translates to CARLAELHNEQFF.

The rearrangement links TRBV19 to TRBJ2-6, with 7 bases identical to TRBD1. The germline V gene encodes CDR1 LNHDA and CDR2 SQIVND (reference sequence). Trimming removed 4 bases from V and 3 bases from J; junction bases left unmatched: 6. CDR3 length equals 16 residues. The CDR3 bases are TGTGCCAGTAGTACCCAGACAGGGTATGGGGCCAACGTCCTGACTTTC. This codes for CASSTQTGYGANVLTF.

This clone was picked up a small number of times. This chain joins TRBV11-2 and TRBJ2-1; 7 bases line up with TRBD2. Germline values: CDR1 SGHAT, CDR2 FQNNGV. This CDR3 comprises 14 residues. Losses at the gene ends were 3 bases for V and 8 bases for J; bases not matched to a gene: 7. CDR3 protein: CASSLGVAGDEQFF. The CDR3 DNA reads as TGTGCCAGCAGCTTGGGAGTAGCGGGTGATGAGCAGTTCTTC.

The gene calls are TRBV7-9 and TRBJ1-3; no definite D call. Germline-derived CDR1 and CDR2 are SEHNR and FQNEAQ (reference sequence). The CDR3 spans 14 residues. V was trimmed by 1 base and J by 0 bases, leaving 4 bases between them. The CDR3 loop reads CASSLGSSGNTIYF. The CDR3 coding sequence is TGTGCCAGCAGCTTAGGGAGCTCTGGAAACACCATATATTTT.

The genes are TRBV11-3 and TRBJ2-3; possibly TRBD1 or TRBD2 for D (5 bases each). This CDR3 region has 15 residues. CDR1 is SGHNT, CDR2 YENEEA, per germline. V gave up 4 bases and J gave up 6 bases, with 17 bases separating them. This CDR3 reads CASSSGPQPLDTQYF. Written as DNA, the CDR3 is TGTGCCAGCAGCTCGGGACCCCAGCCTCTGGATACGCAGTATTTT.

This clone was seen a few times. This chain connects TRBV5-5 to TRBJ2-1; the D is unclear. V dropped 4 bases and J dropped 4 bases, with 9 bases sitting between them. CDR3 length equals 13 residues. The germline gives CDR1 SGHKS, CDR2 YYEKEE (reference sequence). The CDR3 loop reads CASSRPGYNEQFF. The CDR3 nucleotides read TGTGCCAGCAGCCGCCCCGGTTACAATGAGCAGTTCTTC. The full variable domain, with the rest looked up from reference TRBV5-5 and TRBJ2-1, is DAGVTQSPTHLIKTRGQQVTLRCSPISGHKSVSWYQQVLGQGPQFIFQYYEKEERGRGNFPDRFSARQFPNYSSELNVNALLLGDSALYLCASSRPGYNEQFFGPGTRLTVL.

The chain joins TRBV28 to TRBJ1-2, with 7 bases fitting TRBD1. Germline V gene lookup returns CDR1 MDHEN and CDR2 SYDVKM. Trimming took 7 bases from V and 1 from J; bases not matched to a gene: 12. The CDR3 has 16 residues. CDR3 sequence reads: CASNKHGTAVNYGYTF. The CDR3 bases are TGTGCCAGCAACAAGCACGGGACAGCGGTTAACTATGGCTACACCTTC.

This chain joins TRBV30 and TRBJ2-3, with D perhaps matching TRBD1 (5 bases). Germline assignment: CDR1 GTSNPN and CDR2 SVGIG (reference sequence). Between the trimmed V and J ends, which lost 0 bases and 4 bases, there was a span of 11 bases. The CDR3 extends over 14 amino acids. DNA for the CDR3: TGTGCCTGGAGTGTAGGCAGGGCTTCAGATACGCAGTATTTT. Translation: CAWSVGRASDTQYF.

This chain uses TRBV25-1 with TRBJ2-5, with D perhaps TRBD1 (6 bases). In germline, CDR1 is MGHDK, CDR2 SYGVNS. Trimming pared 1 base from V and 4 bases from J, leaving 13 bases between. CDR3 length: 15 amino acids. CDR3 nucleotide sequence: TGTGCCAGCAGTGAATGGAAAACAGGGAGAGAGACCCAGTACTTC. The encoded protein is CASSEWKTGRETQYF.

This sequence joins TRBV7-3 and TRBJ2-3, with 9 bases that match TRBD2. V dropped 2 bases and J dropped 0; count of bases not matched to a gene: 3. Germline-derived CDR1 and CDR2 are SGHTA and FQGTGA. CDR3 length: 16 amino acids. The CDR3 loop is CASSLVAGGSTDTQYF. In DNA, the CDR3 is TGTGCCAGCAGCTTAGTGGCGGGAGGGAGCACAGATACGCAGTATTTT.

J is TRBJ2-2 and V is TRBV2; 11 nucleotides line up with TRBD2. The V gene's germline CDR1 is SNHLY and CDR2 FYNNEI. The trim removed 1 base at V and 4 bases at J, leaving 5 bases unmatched. There are 17 residues in the CDR3. The DNA for the CDR3 is TGTGCCAGCAGTGAAGGGACTAGCGGGTGGGGCACCGGGGAGCTGTTTTTT. It codes for CASSEGTSGWGTGELFF.

The J gene is TRBJ2-1, the V gene TRBV7-2; 13 nucleotides agree with TRBD2. The V gene's germline CDR1 is SGHTA and CDR2 FQGNSA. V was pared by 4 bases and J by 0 bases, with 9 bases of the junction left unmatched. The CDR3 consists of 19 residues. The CDR3 DNA reads TGTGCCAGCAGCTACCCGGGACTAGCGGGAAGCCACTCCTACAATGAGCAGTTCTTC. The encoded protein is CASSYPGLAGSHSYNEQFF. Combining the CDR3 with reference TRBV7-2 and TRBJ2-1 gives the whole variable domain GAGVSQSPSNKVTEKGKDVELRCDPISGHTALYWYRQSLGQGLEFLIYFQGNSAPDKSGLPSDRFSAERTGGSVSTLTIQRTQQEDSAVYLCASSYPGLAGSHSYNEQFFGPGTRLTVL.

The chain employs TRBV30 and TRBJ2-7, with D possibly TRBD2 on 5 matching bases. The length of the CDR3 is 12 residues. The germline CDR1 and CDR2 sequences are GTSNPN and SVGIG (reference sequence). Trimming removed 6 bases at V and 3 bases at J, with 12 bases between. The CDR3 region has the DNA TGTGCCTGTGGACTCTCCGGCTACGAGCAGTACTTC. Protein sequence: CACGLSGYEQYF.

The V gene is TRBV29-1, the J gene TRBJ2-7, with 9 nucleotides matching TRBD2. J gave up 2 bases and V 0 bases, and 2 bases lay outside the gene matches. There are 14 residues in the CDR3. Germline CDR1 is SQVTM and CDR2 is ANQGSEA. The CDR3 reads CSVEDSSGTYEQYF. The CDR3 DNA follows: TGCAGCGTTGAAGATTCTAGCGGGACCTACGAGCAGTACTTC.

V is TRBV9 and J is TRBJ1-1; 11 bases agree with TRBD1. CDR3 length: 18 amino acids. V lost 0 bases, J lost 3 bases, and 10 bases stayed unmatched. Germline CDR1 reads SGDLS; CDR2 reads YYNGEE. The chain's CDR3 is CASSVAGGQGEKDTEAFF. CDR3 DNA: TGTGCCAGCAGCGTAGCCGGGGGACAGGGGGAGAAGGACACTGAAGCTTTCTTT.